The 20 T cell receptor beta chains below all came from one sample that was sequenced in a study of monozygotic twins with inflammatory bowel disease. After re-calling the 5' RACE reads, TCRdb lists one entry per CDR3 protein, DNA absent. This listing includes around 200,000 distinct CDR3 sequences. The sequenced sample was blood. The source of these receptors is a human donor with ulcerative colitis or Crohn's disease, or a healthy co-twin of an affected twin (not recorded which).

This chain links TRBV7-2 with TRBJ1-2; TCRdb proposes TRBD1, but this gene call is untestable without DNA. The CDR3 length is 14 residues. CDR1 and CDR2 from the germline V gene are SGHTA and FQGNSA. The CDR3 loop is CASSSRTENYGYTF.

The chain uses TRBV20-1 and TRBJ2-3; TCRdb lists TRBD1, though no DNA is available to test this call. There are 13 residues in the CDR3. In germline, CDR1 is DFQATT, CDR2 SNEGSKA (reference sequence). The CDR3 loop reads CSARGQGFDTQYF.

The chain combines TRBV7-6 with TRBJ2-3; TCRdb picks TRBD1, but there is no DNA to check that call. The CDR3 is made up of 15 amino acids. The germline CDR1 and CDR2 sequences are SGHVS and FNYEAQ. This CDR3 is CASSLEDRGTDTQYF.

The chain recombines TRBV6-2 or TRBV6-3 with TRBJ1-3; the D gene TCRdb calls, TRBD1, cannot be checked with no DNA. The CDR3 consists of 21 residues. Germline CDR1 is MNHEY and CDR2 is SVGEGT. CDR3 residues: CASSYSPGLSLEGKSGNTIYF.

This rearrangement joins TRBV5-1 to TRBJ2-7; with no DNA, the TCRdb D assignment of TRBD2 cannot be verified. The CDR3 length is 16 residues. CDR1 is SGHRS, CDR2 YFSETQ, per germline. The CDR3 sequence is CASSLMSRGASYEQYF.

The chain is built from TRBV27 and TRBJ2-1; TCRdb reports TRBD1, a call that lacks DNA to check it against. Germline V gene data show CDR1 as MNHEY and CDR2 as SMNVEV (reference sequence). The CDR3 runs 18 residues. CDR3 residues: CASSPLQGWEGAGNEQFF.

This chain connects TRBV5-1 to TRBJ1-5. The CDR3 has 15 residues. CDR1 and CDR2 from the germline V gene are SGHRS and YFSETQ. CDR3 sequence reads: CASSLESGSNQPQHF.

This chain links TRBV18 with TRBJ2-1. CDR1 and CDR2 from the germline V gene are KGHSH and LQKENI. The CDR3 is made up of 11 amino acids. CDR3 sequence reads: CASSPINEQFF.

This chain connects TRBV6-1 to TRBJ2-5; TCRdb designates TRBD1, a call that cannot be tested without DNA. CDR1 and CDR2 from the germline V gene are MNHNS and SASEGT. The CDR3 loop spans 13 amino acids. The CDR3 sequence is CASSEGARETQYF.

The chain links TRBV7-3 to TRBJ2-1; checking the TCRdb D call of TRBD2 is not possible without DNA. The CDR3 consists of 18 residues. Germline CDR1 reads SGHTA; CDR2 reads FQGTGA. The CDR3 loop reads CASSLTPTSGGLRDEQFF.

V gene TRBV20-1 combines with J gene TRBJ2-3; TCRdb proposes TRBD2, but this gene call is untestable without DNA. CDR1 is DFQATT and CDR2 is SNEGSKA in the germline V gene (reference sequence). CDR3 size: 13 residues. The CDR3 region is CSARVAGSITQYF.

The genes are TRBV11-3 and TRBJ1-6. The germline V gene has CDR1 SGHNT and CDR2 YENEEA. The CDR3 runs 13 residues. The chain's CDR3 is CASSRTYNSPLHF.

The chain recombines TRBV6-6 with TRBJ1-1; TCRdb calls TRBD1, which cannot be checked without DNA. The CDR3 extends over 13 amino acids. Germline CDR1 MNHNY, CDR2 SVGAGI (reference sequence). The CDR3 spells CASRSGLNTEAFF.

The J gene is TRBJ2-3, the V gene TRBV11-2; TCRdb's assignment of TRBD2 cannot be checked, as there is no DNA. The V gene's germline CDR1 is SGHAT and CDR2 FQNNGV. This CDR3 spans 19 amino acids. The CDR3 here is CASSLRSRGGRGSTDTQYF.

The V gene is TRBV20-1, the J gene TRBJ2-5; TCRdb lists TRBD1, though no DNA is available to test this call. Looked up from germline, CDR1 is DFQATT and CDR2 is SNEGSKA (reference sequence). The CDR3 has 13 residues. This chain's CDR3 is CSAGTVPKETQYF.

This chain links TRBV5-4 with TRBJ2-1; TCRdb outputs TRBD2, but without DNA this stays unchecked. Germline lookup yields CDR1 SGHNT and CDR2 YYREEE (reference sequence). The CDR3 loop spans 17 amino acids. The CDR3 sequence is CASSFLSSGGAHNEQFF.

This chain joins TRBV18 and TRBJ2-7; TCRdb gives TRBD2 as the D gene, but with no DNA this cannot be confirmed. This CDR3 has 19 amino acids. Germline CDR1 is KGHSH and CDR2 is LQKENI. The CDR3: CASSPRGLAGAKPTYEQYF.

This chain links TRBV5-1 with TRBJ2-3; checking the TCRdb D call of TRBD1 is not possible without DNA. This CDR3 has 15 amino acids. Germline loops: CDR1 SGHRS, CDR2 YFSETQ. The CDR3 protein is CASSFSGQGADTQYF.

The chain joins TRBV5-1 to TRBJ2-1; there is no DNA to check the TCRdb D call of TRBD2. The CDR3 spans 13 residues. CDR1 is SGHRS, CDR2 YFSETQ, per germline. CDR3 sequence: CASTLTSEGEQFF.

The genes are TRBV5-1 and TRBJ2-3; TCRdb designates TRBD2, a call that cannot be tested without DNA. The CDR3 is 15 amino acids. Germline V gene data show CDR1 as SGHRS and CDR2 as YFSETQ. Here the CDR3 reads CASSLRSRRVGTQYF.